This T cell receptor beta chain is from a study of shared T cell receptors in the human thymus. Some clones are missing from TCRdb's copy, which holds only in-frame ones; the method was immunoSEQ multiplex PCR. The sample yields about 500,000 clones, approximately 80% seen once. Trimming cost V 0 bases and J 7 bases; bases outside gene matches: 11. Germline CDR1 reads SNHLY; CDR2 reads FYNNEI. The CDR3 length is 17 residues. The data also belong to a second study, concerning human thymus T cells.

Sequencing was carried out using thymocytes. The TCR was taken from a boy under two years old with a congenital heart defect. The chain links TRBV2 to TRBJ2-1; TRBD1 matches at 8 bases. The chain's CDR3 is CASSEATIGRGQNEQFF. The CDR3 nucleotides read TGTGCCAGCAGTGAAGCGACGATCGGCAGGGGGCAAAATGAGCAGTTCTTC.